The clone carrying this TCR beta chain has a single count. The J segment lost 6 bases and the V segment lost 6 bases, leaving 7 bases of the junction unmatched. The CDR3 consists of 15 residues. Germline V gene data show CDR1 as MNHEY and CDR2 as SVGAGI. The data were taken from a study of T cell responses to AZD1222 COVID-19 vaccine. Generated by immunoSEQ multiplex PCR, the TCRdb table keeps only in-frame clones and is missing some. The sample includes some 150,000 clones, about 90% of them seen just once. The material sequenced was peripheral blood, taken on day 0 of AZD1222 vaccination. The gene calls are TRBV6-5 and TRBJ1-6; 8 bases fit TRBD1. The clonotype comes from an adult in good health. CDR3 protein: CASRQGADINSPLHF. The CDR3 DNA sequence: TGTGCCAGCAGGCAGGGGGCGGACATTAATTCACCCCTCCACTTT.